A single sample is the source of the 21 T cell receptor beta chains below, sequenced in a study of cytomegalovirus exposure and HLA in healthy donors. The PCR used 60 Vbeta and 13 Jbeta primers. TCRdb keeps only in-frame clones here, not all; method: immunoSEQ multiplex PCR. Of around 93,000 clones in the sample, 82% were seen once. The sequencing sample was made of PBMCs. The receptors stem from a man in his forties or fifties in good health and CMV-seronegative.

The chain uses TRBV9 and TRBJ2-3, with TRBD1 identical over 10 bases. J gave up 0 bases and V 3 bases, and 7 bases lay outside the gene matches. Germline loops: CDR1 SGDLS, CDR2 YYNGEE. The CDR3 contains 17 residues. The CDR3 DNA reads TGTGCCAGCAGCGCTAACCCGGGACAGGGGAGCACAGATACGCAGTATTTT. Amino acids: CASSANPGQGSTDTQYF. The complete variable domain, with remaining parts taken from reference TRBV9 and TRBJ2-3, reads DSGVTQTPKHLITATGQRVTLRCSPRSGDLSVYWYQQSLDQGLQFLIQYYNGEERAKGNILERFSAQQFPDLHSELNLSSLELGDSALYFCASSANPGQGSTDTQYFGPGTRLTVL.

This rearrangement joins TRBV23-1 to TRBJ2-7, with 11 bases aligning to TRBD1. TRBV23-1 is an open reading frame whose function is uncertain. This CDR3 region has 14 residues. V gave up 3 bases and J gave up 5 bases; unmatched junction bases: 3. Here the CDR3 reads CASSHGQGANEQYF. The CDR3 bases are TGCGCCAGCAGTCACGGACAGGGGGCGAACGAGCAGTACTTC.

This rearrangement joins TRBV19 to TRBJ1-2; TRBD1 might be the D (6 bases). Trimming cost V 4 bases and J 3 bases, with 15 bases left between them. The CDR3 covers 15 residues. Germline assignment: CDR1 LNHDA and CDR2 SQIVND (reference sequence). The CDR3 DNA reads TGTGCCAGTAGTACATACAGGGAGAAGGACTATGGCTACACCTTC. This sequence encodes CASSTYREKDYGYTF.

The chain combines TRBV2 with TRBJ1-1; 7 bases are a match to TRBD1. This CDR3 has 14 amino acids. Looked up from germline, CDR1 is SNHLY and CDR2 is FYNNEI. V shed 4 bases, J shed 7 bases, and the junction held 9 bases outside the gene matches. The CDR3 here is CASSAPTGADEAFF. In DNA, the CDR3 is TGTGCCAGCAGTGCGCCTACAGGGGCCGATGAAGCTTTCTTT. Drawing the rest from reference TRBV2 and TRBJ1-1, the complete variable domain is EPEVTQTPSHQVTQMGQEVILRCVPISNHLYFYWYRQILGQKVEFLVSFYNNEISEKSEIFDDQFSVERPDGSNFTLKIRSTKLEDSAMYFCASSAPTGADEAFFGQGTRLTVV.

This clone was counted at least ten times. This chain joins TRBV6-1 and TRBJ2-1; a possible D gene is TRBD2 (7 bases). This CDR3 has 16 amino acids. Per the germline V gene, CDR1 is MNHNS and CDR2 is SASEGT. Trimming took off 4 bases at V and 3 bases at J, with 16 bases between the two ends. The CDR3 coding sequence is TGTGCCAGCAGTGTATCTAGCGGCAGGGGCTACAATGAGCAGTTCTTC. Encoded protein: CASSVSSGRGYNEQFF.

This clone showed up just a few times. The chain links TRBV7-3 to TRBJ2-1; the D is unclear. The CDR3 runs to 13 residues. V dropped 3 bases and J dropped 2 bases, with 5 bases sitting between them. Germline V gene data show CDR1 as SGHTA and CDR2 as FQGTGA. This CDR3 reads CASSFGPYNEQFF. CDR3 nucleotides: TGTGCCAGCAGCTTTGGGCCCTACAATGAGCAGTTCTTC.

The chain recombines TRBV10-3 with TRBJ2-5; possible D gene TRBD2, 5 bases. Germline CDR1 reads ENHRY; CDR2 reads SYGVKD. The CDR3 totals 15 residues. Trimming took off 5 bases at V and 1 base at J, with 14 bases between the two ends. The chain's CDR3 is CAISRLTGFQETQYF. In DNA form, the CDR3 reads TGTGCCATCAGTCGACTAACGGGATTCCAAGAGACCCAGTACTTC.

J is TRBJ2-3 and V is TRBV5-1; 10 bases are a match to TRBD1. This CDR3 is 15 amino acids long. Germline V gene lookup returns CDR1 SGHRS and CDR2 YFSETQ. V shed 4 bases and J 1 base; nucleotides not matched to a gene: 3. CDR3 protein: CASSPGTGGTDTQYF. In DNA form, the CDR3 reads TGCGCCAGCAGCCCCGGGACAGGGGGCACAGATACGCAGTATTTT.

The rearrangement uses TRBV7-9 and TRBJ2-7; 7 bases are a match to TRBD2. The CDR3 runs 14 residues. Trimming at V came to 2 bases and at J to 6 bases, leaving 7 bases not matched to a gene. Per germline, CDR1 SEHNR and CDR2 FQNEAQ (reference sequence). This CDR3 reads CASSLTGPGGEQYF. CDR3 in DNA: TGTGCCAGCAGCTTAACTGGACCGGGGGGCGAGCAGTACTTC.

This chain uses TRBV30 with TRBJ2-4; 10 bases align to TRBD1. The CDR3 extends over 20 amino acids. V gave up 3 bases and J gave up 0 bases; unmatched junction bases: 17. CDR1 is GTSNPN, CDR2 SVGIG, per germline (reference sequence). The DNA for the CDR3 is TGTGCCTGGAGGGACAGTGGGGACAGGGGATGGAGTATAGCCAAAAACATTCAGTACTTC. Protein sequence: CAWRDSGDRGWSIAKNIQYF.

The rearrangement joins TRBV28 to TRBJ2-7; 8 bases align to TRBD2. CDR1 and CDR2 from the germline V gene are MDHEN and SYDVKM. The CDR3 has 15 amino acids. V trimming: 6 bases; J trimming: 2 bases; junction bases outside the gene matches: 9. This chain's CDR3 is CASSPGGGQAYEQYF. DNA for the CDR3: TGTGCCAGCAGCCCCGGGGGGGGGCAAGCCTACGAGCAGTACTTC. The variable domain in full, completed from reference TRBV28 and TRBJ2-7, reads DVKVTQSSRYLVKRTGEKVFLECVQDMDHENMFWYRQDPGLGLRLIYFSYDVKMKEKGDIPEGYSVSREKKERFSLILESASTNQTSMYLCASSPGGGQAYEQYFGPGTRLTVT.

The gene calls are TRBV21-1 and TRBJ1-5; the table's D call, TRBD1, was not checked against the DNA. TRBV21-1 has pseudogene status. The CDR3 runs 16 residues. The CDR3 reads CASSKARTGTDQPQHF. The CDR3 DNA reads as TGTGCCAGCAGCAAAGCTAGGACAGGAACAGATCAGCCCCAGCATTTT.

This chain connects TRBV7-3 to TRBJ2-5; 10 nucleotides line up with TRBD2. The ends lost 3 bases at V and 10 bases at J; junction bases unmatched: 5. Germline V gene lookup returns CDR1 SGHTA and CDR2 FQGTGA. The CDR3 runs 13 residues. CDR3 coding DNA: TGTGCCAGCAGCTTTGAGCGGGAGGGGATCCAGTACTTC. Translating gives CASSFEREGIQYF.

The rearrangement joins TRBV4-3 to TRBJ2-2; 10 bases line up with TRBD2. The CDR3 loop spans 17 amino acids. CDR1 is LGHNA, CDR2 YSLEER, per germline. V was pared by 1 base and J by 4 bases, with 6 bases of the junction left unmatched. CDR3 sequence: CASSQALAGVGTGELFF. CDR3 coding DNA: TGCGCCAGCAGCCAAGCCCTAGCGGGAGTCGGCACCGGGGAGCTGTTTTTT.

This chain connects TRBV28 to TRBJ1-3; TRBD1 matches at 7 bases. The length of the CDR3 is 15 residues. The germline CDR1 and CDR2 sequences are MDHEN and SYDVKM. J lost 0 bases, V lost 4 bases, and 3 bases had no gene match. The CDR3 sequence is CASSYGTVSGNTIYF. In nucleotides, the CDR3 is TGTGCCAGCAGTTATGGGACAGTCTCTGGAAACACCATATATTTT.

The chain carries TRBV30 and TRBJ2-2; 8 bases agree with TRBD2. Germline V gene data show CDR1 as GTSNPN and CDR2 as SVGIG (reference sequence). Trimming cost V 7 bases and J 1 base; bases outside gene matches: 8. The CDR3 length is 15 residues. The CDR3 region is CASLRAGGNTGELFF. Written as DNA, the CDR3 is TGTGCCTCCCTACGGGCGGGGGGGAACACCGGGGAGCTGTTTTTT.

CDR3 coding DNA: TGTGCCAGCAGCCAAGGAACAGGACCGGCTACTAATCAGCCCCAGCATTTT. Translation: CASSQGTGPATNQPQHF. The chain links TRBV4-2 to TRBJ1-5; tentative D call: TRBD1 (5 bases). Germline CDR1 is LGHNA and CDR2 is YNFKEQ. Deletions cut 1 base from V and 4 bases from J, with 17 bases between. CDR3 length equals 17 residues.

CDR3 amino acids: CASSYKGAGGPQETQYF. The CDR3 nucleotides read TGTGCCAGCAGTTATAAGGGGGCGGGAGGGCCGCAAGAGACCCAGTACTTC. The rearrangement links TRBV6-9 to TRBJ2-5, with TRBD2 matching over 9 bases. CDR3 size: 17 residues. The V segment lost 2 bases and the J segment 2 bases; nucleotides outside the gene matches: 9. CDR1 and CDR2 (germline): MNHGY, SVAAGI.

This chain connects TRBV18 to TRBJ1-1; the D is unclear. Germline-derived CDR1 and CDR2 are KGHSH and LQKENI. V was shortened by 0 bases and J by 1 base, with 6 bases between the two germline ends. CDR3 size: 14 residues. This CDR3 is CASSPPRENTEAFF. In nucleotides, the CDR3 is TGTGCCAGCTCACCACCGAGAGAGAACACTGAAGCTTTCTTT.

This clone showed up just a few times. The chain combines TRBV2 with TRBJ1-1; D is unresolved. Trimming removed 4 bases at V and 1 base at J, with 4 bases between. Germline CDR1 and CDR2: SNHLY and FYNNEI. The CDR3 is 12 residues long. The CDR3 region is CASSAGNTEAFF. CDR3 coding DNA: TGTGCCAGCAGTGCAGGGAACACTGAAGCTTTCTTT.

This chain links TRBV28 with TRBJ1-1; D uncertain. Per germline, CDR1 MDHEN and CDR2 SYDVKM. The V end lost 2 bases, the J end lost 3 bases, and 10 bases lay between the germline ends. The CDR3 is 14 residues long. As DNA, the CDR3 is TGTGCCAGCAGTTTAAGGAGCAGAGACACTGAAGCTTTCTTT. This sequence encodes CASSLRSRDTEAFF.